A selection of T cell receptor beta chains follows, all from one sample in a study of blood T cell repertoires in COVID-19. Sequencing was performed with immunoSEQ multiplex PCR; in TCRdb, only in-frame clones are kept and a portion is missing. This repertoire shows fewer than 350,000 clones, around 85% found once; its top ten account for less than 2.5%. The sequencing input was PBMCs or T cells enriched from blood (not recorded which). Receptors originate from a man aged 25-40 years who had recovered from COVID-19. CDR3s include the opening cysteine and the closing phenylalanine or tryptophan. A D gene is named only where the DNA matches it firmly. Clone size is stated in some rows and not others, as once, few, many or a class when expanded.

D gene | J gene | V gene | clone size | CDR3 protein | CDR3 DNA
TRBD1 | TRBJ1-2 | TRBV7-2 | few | CASSLGPDRGSGYTF | TGTGCCAGCAGCTTAGGCCCCGACAGGGGGAGCGGCTACACCTTC
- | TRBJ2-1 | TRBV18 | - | CASCPVGAANEQFF | TGTGCCAGCTGCCCGGTGGGGGCGGCCAATGAGCAGTTCTTC
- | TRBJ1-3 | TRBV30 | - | CAWSVRGSSGNTIYF | TGTGCCTGGAGTGTACGAGGGAGCTCTGGAAACACCATATATTTT
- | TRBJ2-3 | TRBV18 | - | CASSYGADTQYF | TGTGCCAGCTCATACGGGGCAGATACGCAGTATTTT
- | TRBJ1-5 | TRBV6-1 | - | CASSEAPYSNQPQHF | TGTGCCAGCAGTGAAGCCCCCTATAGCAATCAGCCCCAGCATTTT
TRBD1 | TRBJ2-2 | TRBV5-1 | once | CASSLGTGRTGELFF | TGCGCCAGCAGCTTGGGGACAGGGCGAACCGGGGAGCTGTTTTTT
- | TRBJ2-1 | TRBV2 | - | CASRSLSYNEQFF | TGTGCCAGCAGGTCCCTCTCCTACAATGAGCAGTTCTTC
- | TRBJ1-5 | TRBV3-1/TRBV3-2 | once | CASSTDSSNQPQHF | TGTGCCAGCAGCACGGACAGTAGCAATCAGCCCCAGCATTTT
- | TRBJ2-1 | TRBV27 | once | CAGSGYGSSYNEQFF | TGTGCCGGCAGCGGTTACGGTAGCTCCTACAATGAGCAGTTCTTC
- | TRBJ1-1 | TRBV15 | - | CATSRPADSNTEAFF | TGTGCCACCAGCAGGCCCGCGGACAGTAACACTGAAGCTTTCTTT
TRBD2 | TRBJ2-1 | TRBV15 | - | CATSRGPSGGPSSSYNEQFF | TGTGCCACCAGCAGAGGTCCAAGCGGGGGGCCATCGAGCTCCTACAATGAGCAGTTCTTC
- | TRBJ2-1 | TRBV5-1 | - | CASSSDSGVSYNEQFF | TGCGCCAGCAGCTCCGACTCCGGCGTTTCCTACAATGAGCAGTTCTTC
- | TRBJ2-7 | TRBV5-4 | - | CASREQGSSYEQYF | TGTGCCAGCCGAGAACAGGGATCGTCCTACGAGCAGTACTTC
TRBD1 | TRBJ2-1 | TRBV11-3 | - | CASSFAGTGGGEQFF | TGTGCCAGCAGCTTTGCCGGGACAGGGGGCGGTGAGCAGTTCTTC
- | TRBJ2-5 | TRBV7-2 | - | CASSLAQGPETQYF | TGTGCCAGCAGCTTAGCGCAGGGCCCGGAGACCCAGTACTTC
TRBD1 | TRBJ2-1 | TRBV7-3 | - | CASSLGTGVYNEQFF | TGTGCCAGCAGCTTAGGGACAGGAGTGTACAATGAGCAGTTCTTC
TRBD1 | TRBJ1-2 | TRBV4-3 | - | CASSRDDRDGYTF | TGCGCCAGCAGCCGAGACGACAGGGATGGCTACACCTTC
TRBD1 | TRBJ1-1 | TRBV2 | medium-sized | CASSTGQGVHTEAFF | TGTGCCAGCAGTACCGGACAGGGAGTGCACACTGAAGCTTTCTTT
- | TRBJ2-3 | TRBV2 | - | CASSEIPVGGPTDTQYF | TGTGCCAGCAGTGAAATCCCGGTGGGGGGGCCCACAGATACGCAGTATTTT
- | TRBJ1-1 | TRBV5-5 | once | CASSLARGDTEAFF | TGTGCCAGCAGCTTGGCCAGGGGCGACACTGAAGCTTTCTTT
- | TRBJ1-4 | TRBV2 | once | CASSNIWGEDEKLFF | TGTGCCAGCAGTAATATCTGGGGGGAGGACGAAAAACTGTTTTTT
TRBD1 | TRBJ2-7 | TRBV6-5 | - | CASSQSDRAYEQYF | TGTGCCAGCAGTCAGAGTGACAGGGCCTACGAGCAGTACTTC
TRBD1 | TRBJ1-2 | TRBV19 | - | CASSINGDSYGYTF | TGTGCCAGTAGTATCAACGGGGACAGCTATGGCTACACCTTC
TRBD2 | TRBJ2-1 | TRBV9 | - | CASSVGGGVSYNEQFF | TGTGCCAGCAGCGTAGGTGGGGGGGTCTCCTACAATGAGCAGTTCTTC
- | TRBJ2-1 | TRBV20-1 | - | CSASRSGGLYEQFF | TGCAGTGCTAGTCGCTCGGGGGGCTTATATGAGCAGTTCTTC
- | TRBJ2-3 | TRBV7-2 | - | CAIGPGLQDTQYF | TGTGCCATCGGACCGGGACTCCAAGATACGCAGTATTTT
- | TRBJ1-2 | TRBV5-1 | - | CASSLATGNGYTF | TGCGCCAGCAGCTTGGCAACGGGAAATGGCTACACCTTC
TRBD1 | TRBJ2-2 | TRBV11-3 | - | CASNDRVGTNTGELFF | TGTGCCAGCAACGACAGGGTGGGGACGAACACCGGGGAGCTGTTTTTT
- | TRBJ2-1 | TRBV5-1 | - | CASSPTGGNYYNEQFF | TGCGCCAGCAGCCCCACCGGCGGGAATTACTACAATGAGCAGTTCTTC
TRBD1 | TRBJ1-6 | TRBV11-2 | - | CASSEGQGATGSPLHF | TGTGCCAGCAGCGAAGGACAGGGGGCTACCGGATCACCCCTCCACTTT
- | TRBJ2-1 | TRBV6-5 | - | CASSSWTAYNEQFF | TGTGCCAGCAGTTCATGGACAGCCTACAATGAGCAGTTCTTC
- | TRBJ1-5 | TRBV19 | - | CASKPQDSNQPQHF | TGTGCCAGTAAACCCCAGGATAGCAATCAGCCCCAGCATTTT
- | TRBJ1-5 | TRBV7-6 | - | CASSLATQGNQPQHF | TGTGCCAGCAGCTTAGCGACACAGGGAAATCAGCCCCAGCATTTT
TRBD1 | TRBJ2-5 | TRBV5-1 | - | CASSSTGTTGVGAETQYF | TGCGCCAGCAGCTCCACCGGGACAACAGGGGTTGGGGCAGAGACCCAGTACTTC
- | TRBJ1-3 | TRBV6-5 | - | CASSSTGFGNTIYF | TGTGCCAGCAGTTCAACAGGGTTCGGAAACACCATATATTTT
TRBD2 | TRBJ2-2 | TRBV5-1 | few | CASSSLITSGSNTGELFF | TGCGCCAGCAGCTCGCTAATTACTAGCGGATCGAACACCGGGGAGCTGTTTTTT
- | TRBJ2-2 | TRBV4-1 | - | CASSQGGINTGELFF | TGCGCCAGCAGCCAAGGGGGCATCAACACCGGGGAGCTGTTTTTT
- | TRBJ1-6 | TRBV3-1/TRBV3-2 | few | CASSVGTRDSPLHF | TGTGCCAGCAGCGTCGGGACAAGAGATTCACCCCTCCACTTT
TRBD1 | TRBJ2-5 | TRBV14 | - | CASSRLDRDQETQYF | TGTGCCAGCAGCCGCCTGGACAGGGACCAAGAGACCCAGTACTTC
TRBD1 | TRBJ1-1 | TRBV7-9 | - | CASSPGQGRVTEAFF | TGTGCCAGCAGCCCCGGACAGGGAAGGGTCACTGAAGCTTTCTTT
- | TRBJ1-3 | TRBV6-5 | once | CASSRDRLPGNTIYF | TGTGCCAGCAGTCGAGACAGGCTACCTGGAAACACCATATATTTT
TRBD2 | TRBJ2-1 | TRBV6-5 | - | CASSLNSGEGNEQFF | TGTGCCAGCAGTTTGAATAGCGGGGAAGGCAATGAGCAGTTCTTC
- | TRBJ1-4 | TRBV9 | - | CASSASWGLGEKLFF | TGTGCCAGCAGCGCTTCATGGGGGCTCGGTGAAAAACTGTTTTTT
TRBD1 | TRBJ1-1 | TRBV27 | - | CASRDRGGWNTEAFF | TGTGCCAGCAGGGACAGGGGTGGTTGGAACACTGAAGCTTTCTTT
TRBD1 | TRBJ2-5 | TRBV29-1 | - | CSVDRAETQYF | TGCAGCGTAGACAGGGCCGAGACCCAGTACTTC
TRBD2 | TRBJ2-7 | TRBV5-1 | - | CASSLASGGARNSYEQYF | TGCGCCAGCAGCTTGGCTAGCGGGGGGGCGAGAAACTCCTACGAGCAGTACTTC
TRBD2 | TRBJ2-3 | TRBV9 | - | CASSVGIAGDYTDTQYF | TGTGCCAGCAGCGTAGGAATAGCGGGGGATTACACAGATACGCAGTATTTT